This TCR beta chain was recorded in a study of OX40 agonist ivuxolimab in advanced cancers. Study results and caveats: Partial responders dosed at 0.1-3.0 mg/kg displayed clonal expansion ranking among the lowest. In general, CD8+ T cells held more expanded clones than CD4+ did, on average.

Produced via immunoSEQ multiplex PCR; TCRdb's table is partial and in-frame only. The table includes 100,000 or so clones, 90% to 97% detected once. With regard to this clone: Its antigen remains unidentified.

V gave up 0 bases and J gave up 5 bases, with 1 base separating them. Germline V CDR1 and CDR2: LGHNA, YNFKEQ. CDR3 size: 11 residues. This clonotype originated in an adult with an advanced solid tumor such as melanoma, head and neck, liver or kidney cancer. The source material was CD4+ or CD8+ T cells sorted from blood, sampled in a trial of the OX40 agonist ivuxolimab. This chain uses TRBV4-2 with TRBJ1-1; D remains unclear. The CDR3 DNA reads TGTGCCAGCAGCCAAGATACTGAAGCTTTCTTT. It specifies CASSQDTEAFF.